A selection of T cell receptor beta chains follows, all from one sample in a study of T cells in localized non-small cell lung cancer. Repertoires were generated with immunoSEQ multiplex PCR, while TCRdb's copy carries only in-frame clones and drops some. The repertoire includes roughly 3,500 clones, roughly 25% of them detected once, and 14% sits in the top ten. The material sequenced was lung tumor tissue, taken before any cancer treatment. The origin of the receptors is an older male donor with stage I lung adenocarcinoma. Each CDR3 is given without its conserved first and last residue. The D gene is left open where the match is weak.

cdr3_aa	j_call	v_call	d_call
ASSYSGYVMNTEAF	TRBJ1-1	TRBV6-8	NA
ASSEGWGEQGYYGYT	TRBJ1-2	TRBV6-1	NA
ASSPSGGYQETQY	TRBJ2-5	TRBV9	TRBD2
ASSSGTGHNQPQH	TRBJ1-5	TRBV18	TRBD1
ASSLDRVYMNTEAF	TRBJ1-1	TRBV11-3	NA
ASSDQTGGFYGYT	TRBJ1-2	TRBV6-8	TRBD1
SVMTGWSYEQY	TRBJ2-7	TRBV29-1	TRBD1
AISEGYAEAF	TRBJ1-1	TRBV10-3	NA
ASSQGGPNTEAF	TRBJ1-1	TRBV11-1	TRBD1
ASIRQVNTEAF	TRBJ1-1	TRBV6-8	NA
ASSASGGARDTQY	TRBJ2-3	TRBV9	TRBD2
ASHRQFATNEKLF	TRBJ1-4	TRBV11-3	NA
ASSDGTGNNYGYT	TRBJ1-2	TRBV11-3	TRBD1
ASSYIRPLLRASEQY	TRBJ2-7	TRBV6-8	NA
ASSLVQPPDTQY	TRBJ2-3	TRBV11-3	NA
ASSLQGNSPLH	TRBJ1-6	TRBV6-8	TRBD1
ASSSYGANYGYT	TRBJ1-2	TRBV11-3	NA
ASSHFSGRRTGELF	TRBJ2-2	TRBV23-1	NA
ATVGGSLTGELF	TRBJ2-2	TRBV25-1	TRBD2
ASSPSYNEKLF	TRBJ1-4	TRBV18	NA
SVAGARDRGEADYGYT	TRBJ1-2	TRBV29-1	TRBD1
ASSAGGVTYNEQF	TRBJ2-1	TRBV18	TRBD2
ASSPKNRGEETQY	TRBJ2-5	TRBV19	TRBD1
ASSLGGDPGYEQY	TRBJ2-7	TRBV11-3	NA
ASRKRGSSYEQY	TRBJ2-7	TRBV6-8	NA